This T cell receptor (beta chain) was sequenced in a study of blood T cell repertoires in COVID-19. Across the study: Spain, Italy and the United States supplied samples that represented acute and convalescent COVID-19.

Germline loops: CDR1 SGDLS, CDR2 YYNGEE. Trimming at V came to 2 bases and at J to 5 bases, leaving 4 bases not matched to a gene. The CDR3 runs to 15 residues. TCRdb keeps only in-frame clones here, not all; method: immunoSEQ multiplex PCR. The sample carries about 120,000 clones, 60% to 80% recorded once. The sample taken for sequencing was peripheral blood. The chain recombines TRBV9 with TRBJ2-1, with TRBD2 identical over 10 bases. The receptor was derived from a human donor in a cohort sampled during active COVID-19. This chain's CDR3 is CASSVLAGGHNEQFF. CDR3 sequence (DNA): TGTGCCAGCAGCGTGTTAGCGGGGGGCCACAATGAGCAGTTCTTC.